The T cell receptor (beta chain) described here comes from a study of shared clonotypes between healthy human individuals. Whole-study findings and limits: Naive CD4 clonotypes were shared across a handful of donors at roughly 5.5%.

This CDR3 is built from 12 residues. V lost 6 bases and J 1 base, leaving 6 bases between the germline ends. CDR1 SEHNR and CDR2 FQNEAQ come from the germline V gene (reference sequence). Terminally differentiated effector memory CD45RA+ cells were excluded from the naive CD8 cells, which were CD45RO-negative and positively selected for CCR7. The deep-level immunoSEQ assay was used. Data came from immunoSEQ multiplex PCR; TCRdb stores just in-frame clones and leaves some out. The table shows more than 2 million clones, with roughly 95% occurring only once. A note on this clone: Its antigen is as yet unknown.

V is TRBV7-9 and J is TRBJ1-1; tentative D call: TRBD1 (6 bases). Sequencing input: naive CD8+ T cells sorted from blood. The clonotype was recovered from a man aged 18 to 29 in good health. CDR3 sequence (DNA): TGTGCCAGCAGAGGGGGGAACACTGAAGCTTTCTTT. This translates into CASRGGNTEAFF.